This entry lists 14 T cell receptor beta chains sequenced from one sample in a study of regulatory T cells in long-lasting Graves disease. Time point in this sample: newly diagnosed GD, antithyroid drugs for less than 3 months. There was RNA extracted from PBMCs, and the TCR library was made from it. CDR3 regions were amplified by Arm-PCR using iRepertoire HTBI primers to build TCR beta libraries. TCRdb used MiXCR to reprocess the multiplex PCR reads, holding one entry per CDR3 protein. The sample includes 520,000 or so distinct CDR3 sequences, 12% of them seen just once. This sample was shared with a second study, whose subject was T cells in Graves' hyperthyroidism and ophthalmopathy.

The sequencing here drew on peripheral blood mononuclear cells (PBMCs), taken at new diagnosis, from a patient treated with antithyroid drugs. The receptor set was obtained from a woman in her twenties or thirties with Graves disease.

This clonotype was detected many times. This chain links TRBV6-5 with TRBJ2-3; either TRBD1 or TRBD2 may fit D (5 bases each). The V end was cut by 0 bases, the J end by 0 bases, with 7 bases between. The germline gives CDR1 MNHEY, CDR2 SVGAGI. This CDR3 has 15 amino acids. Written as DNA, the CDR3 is TGTGCCAGCAGTTACTCGAGGGGAAGCACAGATACGCAGTATTTT. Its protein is CASSYSRGSTDTQYF.

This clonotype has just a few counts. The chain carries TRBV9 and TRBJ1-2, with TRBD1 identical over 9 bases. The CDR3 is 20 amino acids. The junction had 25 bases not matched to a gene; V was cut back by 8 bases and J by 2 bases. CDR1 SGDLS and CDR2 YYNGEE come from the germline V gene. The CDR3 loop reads CARGWSPGTGIPLPNYGYTF. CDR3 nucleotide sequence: TGTGCCAGAGGTTGGAGTCCCGGGACAGGGATCCCTCTACCCAACTATGGCTACACCTTC.

CDR3 amino acids: CATSRGTSSSYEQYF. As DNA, the CDR3 is TGTGCCACCAGCAGAGGTACTTCTAGCTCCTACGAGCAGTACTTC. The chain uses TRBV15 and TRBJ2-7; no reliable D call. The CDR3 is 15 amino acids. Germline values: CDR1 LNHNV, CDR2 YYDKDF (reference sequence). The ends were cut back, 1 base at V and 0 bases at J, with 10 bases in the middle.

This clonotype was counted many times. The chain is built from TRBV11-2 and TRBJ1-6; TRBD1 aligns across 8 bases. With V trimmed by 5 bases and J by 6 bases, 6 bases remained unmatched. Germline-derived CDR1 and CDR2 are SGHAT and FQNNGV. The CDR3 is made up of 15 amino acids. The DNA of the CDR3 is TGTGCCAGCAGCCCTCGGACAGGGTCTAATTCACCCCTCCACTTT. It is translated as CASSPRTGSNSPLHF. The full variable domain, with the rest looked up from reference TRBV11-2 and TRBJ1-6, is EAGVAQSPRYKIIEKRQSVAFWCNPISGHATLYWYQQILGQGPKLLIQFQNNGVVDDSQLPKDRFSAERLKGVDSTLKIQPAKLEDSAVYLCASSPRTGSNSPLHFGNGTRLTVT.

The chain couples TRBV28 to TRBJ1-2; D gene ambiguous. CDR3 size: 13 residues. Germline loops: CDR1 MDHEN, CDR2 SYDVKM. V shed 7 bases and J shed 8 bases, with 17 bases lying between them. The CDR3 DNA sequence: TGTGCCAGCACCGATCCCGGCGGGTGGGGCTACACCTTC. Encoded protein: CASTDPGGWGYTF.

The CDR3 DNA follows: TGCAGTGCCGTACCGGGACAGACAATATATGGCTACACCTTC. Translated: CSAVPGQTIYGYTF. The J gene is TRBJ1-2, the V gene TRBV20-1; 7 positions match TRBD1. The CDR3 has 14 residues. After removal of 6 bases from V and 5 bases from J, the junction contained 12 bases not matched to a gene. Germline V gene lookup returns CDR1 DFQATT and CDR2 SNEGSKA (reference sequence).

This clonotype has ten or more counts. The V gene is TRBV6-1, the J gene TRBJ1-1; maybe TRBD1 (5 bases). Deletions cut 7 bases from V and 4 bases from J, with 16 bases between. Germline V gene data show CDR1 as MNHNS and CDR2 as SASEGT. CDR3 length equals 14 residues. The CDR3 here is CASTPQGVRTEAFF. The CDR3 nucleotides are TGTGCCAGCACCCCGCAAGGGGTTCGCACTGAAGCTTTCTTT.

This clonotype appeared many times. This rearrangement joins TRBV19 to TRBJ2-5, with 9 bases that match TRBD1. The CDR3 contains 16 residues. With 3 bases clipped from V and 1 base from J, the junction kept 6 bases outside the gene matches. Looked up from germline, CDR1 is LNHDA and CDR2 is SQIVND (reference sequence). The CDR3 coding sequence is TGTGCCAGTAGTATCCGTACAGGGGGCGGCCAAGAGACCCAGTACTTC. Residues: CASSIRTGGGQETQYF.

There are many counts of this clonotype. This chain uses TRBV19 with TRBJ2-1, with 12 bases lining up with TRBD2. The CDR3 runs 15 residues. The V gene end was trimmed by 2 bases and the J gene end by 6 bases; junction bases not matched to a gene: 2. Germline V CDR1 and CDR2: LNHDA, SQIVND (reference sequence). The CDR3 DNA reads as TGTGCCAGTAGTATACTAGCGGGAGGGCCCAATGAGCAGTTCTTC. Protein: CASSILAGGPNEQFF.

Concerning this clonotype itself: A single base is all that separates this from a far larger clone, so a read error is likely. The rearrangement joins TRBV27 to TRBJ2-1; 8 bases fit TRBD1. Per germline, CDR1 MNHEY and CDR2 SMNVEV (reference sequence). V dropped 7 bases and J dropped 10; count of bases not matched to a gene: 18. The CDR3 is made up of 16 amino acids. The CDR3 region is CASTPQGAISSYEQFF. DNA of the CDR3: TGTGCCAGCACCCCTCAGGGGGCGATTAGCTCCTACGAGCAGTTCTTC.

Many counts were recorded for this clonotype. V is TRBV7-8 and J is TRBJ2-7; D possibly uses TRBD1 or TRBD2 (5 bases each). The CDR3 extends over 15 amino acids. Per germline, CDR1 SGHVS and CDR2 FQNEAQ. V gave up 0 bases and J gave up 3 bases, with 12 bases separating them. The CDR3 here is CASSLAPGTNYEQYF. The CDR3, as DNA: TGTGCCAGCAGCTTAGCCCCCGGGACCAACTACGAGCAGTACTTC. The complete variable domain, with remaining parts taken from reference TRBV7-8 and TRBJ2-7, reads GAGVSQSPRYKVAKRGQDVALRCDPISGHVSLFWYQQALGQGPEFLTYFQNEAQLDKSGLPSDRFFAERPEGSVSTLKIQRTQQEDSAVYLCASSLAPGTNYEQYFGPGTRLTVT.

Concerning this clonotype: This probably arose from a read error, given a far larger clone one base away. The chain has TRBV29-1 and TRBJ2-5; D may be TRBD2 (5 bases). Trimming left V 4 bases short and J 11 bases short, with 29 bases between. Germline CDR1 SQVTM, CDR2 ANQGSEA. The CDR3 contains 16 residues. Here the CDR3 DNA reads TGCAGCGTTGTTCCCACTAGTGGGAATGCATACAATGAGCAGTACTTC. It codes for CSVVPTSGNAYNEQYF.

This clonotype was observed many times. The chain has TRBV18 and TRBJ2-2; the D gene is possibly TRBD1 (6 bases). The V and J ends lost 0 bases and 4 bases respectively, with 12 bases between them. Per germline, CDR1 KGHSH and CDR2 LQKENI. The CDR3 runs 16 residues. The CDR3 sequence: CASSPPNRVGTGELFF. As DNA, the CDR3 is TGTGCCAGCTCACCACCTAACAGGGTGGGCACCGGGGAGCTGTTTTTT.

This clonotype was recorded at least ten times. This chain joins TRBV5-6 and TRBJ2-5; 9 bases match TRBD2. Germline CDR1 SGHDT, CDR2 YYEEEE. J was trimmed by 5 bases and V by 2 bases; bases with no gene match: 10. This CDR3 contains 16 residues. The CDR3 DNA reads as TGTGCCAGCAGCTTAAGCCCGACTAGCGGCCCCGAGACCCAGTACTTC. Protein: CASSLSPTSGPETQYF.